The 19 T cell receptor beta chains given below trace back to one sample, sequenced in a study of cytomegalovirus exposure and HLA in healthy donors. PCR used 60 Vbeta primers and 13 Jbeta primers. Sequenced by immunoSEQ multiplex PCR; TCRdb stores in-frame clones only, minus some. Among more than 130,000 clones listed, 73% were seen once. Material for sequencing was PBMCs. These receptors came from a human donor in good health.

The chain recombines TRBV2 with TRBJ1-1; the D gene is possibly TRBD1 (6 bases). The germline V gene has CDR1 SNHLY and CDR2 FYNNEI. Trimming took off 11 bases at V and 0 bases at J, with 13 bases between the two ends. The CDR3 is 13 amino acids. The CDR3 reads CAGTGHLNTEAFF. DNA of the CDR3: TGTGCCGGCACGGGACACTTGAACACTGAAGCTTTCTTT.

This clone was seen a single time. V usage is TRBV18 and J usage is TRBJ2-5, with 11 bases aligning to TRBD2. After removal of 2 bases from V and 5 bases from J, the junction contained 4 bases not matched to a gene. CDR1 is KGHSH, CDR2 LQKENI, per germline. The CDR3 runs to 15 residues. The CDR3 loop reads CASSPTSGSRETQYF. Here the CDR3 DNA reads TGTGCCAGCTCACCAACTAGCGGGAGTCGTGAGACCCAGTACTTC.

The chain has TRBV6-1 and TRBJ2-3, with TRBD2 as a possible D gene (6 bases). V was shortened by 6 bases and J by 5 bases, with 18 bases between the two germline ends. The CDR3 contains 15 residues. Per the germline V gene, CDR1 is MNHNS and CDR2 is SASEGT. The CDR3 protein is CASRTGTFREDTQYF. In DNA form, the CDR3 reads TGTGCCAGCAGGACGGGGACTTTTCGGGAAGATACGCAGTATTTT.

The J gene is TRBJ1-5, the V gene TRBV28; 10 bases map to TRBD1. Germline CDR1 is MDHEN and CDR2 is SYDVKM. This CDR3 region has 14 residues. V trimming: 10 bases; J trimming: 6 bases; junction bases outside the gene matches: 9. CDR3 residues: CATRQGAWGQPQHF. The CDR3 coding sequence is TGTGCCACCCGACAGGGGGCGTGGGGTCAGCCCCAGCATTTT.

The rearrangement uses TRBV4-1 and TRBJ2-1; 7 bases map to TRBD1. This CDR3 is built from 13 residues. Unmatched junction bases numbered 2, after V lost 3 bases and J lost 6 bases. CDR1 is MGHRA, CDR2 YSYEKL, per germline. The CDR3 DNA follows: TGCGCCAGCAGCCATACAGGGGCCAATGAGCAGTTCTTC. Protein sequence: CASSHTGANEQFF.

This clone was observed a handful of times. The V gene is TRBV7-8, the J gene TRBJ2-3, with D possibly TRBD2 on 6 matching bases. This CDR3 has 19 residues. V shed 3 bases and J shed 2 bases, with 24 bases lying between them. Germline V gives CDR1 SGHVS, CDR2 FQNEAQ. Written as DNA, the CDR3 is TGTGCCAGCAGCTTCATCTTGGATGGCGGGATGGGGTCCACAGATACGCAGTATTTT. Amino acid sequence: CASSFILDGGMGSTDTQYF.

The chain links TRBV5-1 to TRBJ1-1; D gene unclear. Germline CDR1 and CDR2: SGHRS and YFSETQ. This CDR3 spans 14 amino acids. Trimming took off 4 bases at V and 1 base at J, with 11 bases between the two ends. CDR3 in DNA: TGCGCCAGCAGCCCGACACCTTCGAACACTGAAGCTTTCTTT. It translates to CASSPTPSNTEAFF.

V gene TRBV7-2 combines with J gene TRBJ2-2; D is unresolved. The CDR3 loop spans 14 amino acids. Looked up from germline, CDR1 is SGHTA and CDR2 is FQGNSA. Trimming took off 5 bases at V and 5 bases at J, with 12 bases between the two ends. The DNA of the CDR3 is TGTGCCAGCAGCCCCGCGCGTCGGACCGGGGAGCTGTTTTTT. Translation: CASSPARRTGELFF.

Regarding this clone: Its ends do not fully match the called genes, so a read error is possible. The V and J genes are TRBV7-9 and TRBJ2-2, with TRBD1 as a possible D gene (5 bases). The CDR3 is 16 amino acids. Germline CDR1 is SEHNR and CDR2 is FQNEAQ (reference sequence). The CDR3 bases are TGTTCCAGCAGCATACCGTTAAGGGGCGACACCGGGGAGCTGTTTTTT. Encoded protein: CSSSIPLRGDTGELFF.

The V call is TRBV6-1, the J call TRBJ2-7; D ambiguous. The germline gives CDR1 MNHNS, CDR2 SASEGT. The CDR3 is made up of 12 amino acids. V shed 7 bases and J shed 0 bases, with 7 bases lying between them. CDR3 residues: CASNLYSYEQYF. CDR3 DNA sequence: TGTGCCAGCAACCTCTACTCCTACGAGCAGTACTTC.

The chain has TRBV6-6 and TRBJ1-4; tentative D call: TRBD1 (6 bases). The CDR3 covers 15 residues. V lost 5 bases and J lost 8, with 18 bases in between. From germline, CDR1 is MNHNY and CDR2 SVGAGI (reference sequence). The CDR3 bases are TGTGCCAGCAGTACTCCGGGACACTTTGAAGAAAAACTGTTTTTT. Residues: CASSTPGHFEEKLFF.

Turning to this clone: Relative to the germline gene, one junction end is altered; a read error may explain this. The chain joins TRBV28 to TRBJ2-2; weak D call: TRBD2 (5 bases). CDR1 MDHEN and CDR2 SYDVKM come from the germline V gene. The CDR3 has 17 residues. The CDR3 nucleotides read TGTGCCAGCATTGATGATGCTCGGTGGGGAATCACCGGGGAGCCGTTTTTT. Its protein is CASIDDARWGITGEPFF.

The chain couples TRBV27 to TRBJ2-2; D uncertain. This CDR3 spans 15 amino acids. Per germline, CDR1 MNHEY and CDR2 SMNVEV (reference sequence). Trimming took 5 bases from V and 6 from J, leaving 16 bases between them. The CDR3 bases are TGTGCCAGCAGTCTCTATCTCAATTCCGCCGGGGAGCTGTTTTTT. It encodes CASSLYLNSAGELFF.

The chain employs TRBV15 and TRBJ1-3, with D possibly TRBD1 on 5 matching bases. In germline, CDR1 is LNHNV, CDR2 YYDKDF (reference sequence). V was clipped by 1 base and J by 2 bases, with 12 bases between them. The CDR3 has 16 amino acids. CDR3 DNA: TGTGCCACCAGCAGAGTTACAGGAACGACTGGAAACACCATATATTTT. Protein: CATSRVTGTTGNTIYF.

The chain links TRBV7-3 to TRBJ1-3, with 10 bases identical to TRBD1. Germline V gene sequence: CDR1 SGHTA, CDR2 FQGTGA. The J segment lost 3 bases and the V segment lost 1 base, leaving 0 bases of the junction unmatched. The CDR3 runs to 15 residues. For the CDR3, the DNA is TGTGCCAGCAGCTTAAGGGACAGGGGTGGAAACACCATATATTTT. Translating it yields CASSLRDRGGNTIYF.

The CDR3 reads CSVGRTGDSEAFF. The CDR3 DNA reads as TGCAGCGTTGGCAGGACAGGGGATAGTGAAGCTTTCTTT. The rearrangement links TRBV29-1 to TRBJ1-1, with 9 bases aligning to TRBD1. CDR3 size: 13 residues. V shed 4 bases, J shed 7 bases, and the junction held 7 bases outside the gene matches. Germline CDR1 and CDR2: SQVTM and ANQGSEA. Together with reference TRBV29-1 and TRBJ1-1, the CDR3 gives the full variable domain: SAVISQKPSRDICQRGTSLTIQCQVDSQVTMMFWYRQQPGQSLTLIATANQGSEATYESGFVIDKFPISRPNLTFSTLTVSNMSPEDSSIYLCSVGRTGDSEAFFGQGTRLTVV.

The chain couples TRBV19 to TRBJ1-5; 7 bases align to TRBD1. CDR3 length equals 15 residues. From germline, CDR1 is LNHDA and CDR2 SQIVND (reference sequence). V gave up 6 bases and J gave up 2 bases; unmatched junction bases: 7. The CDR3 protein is CASSGTASGNQPQHF. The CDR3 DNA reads TGTGCCAGTAGCGGGACAGCGTCGGGCAATCAGCCCCAGCATTTT.

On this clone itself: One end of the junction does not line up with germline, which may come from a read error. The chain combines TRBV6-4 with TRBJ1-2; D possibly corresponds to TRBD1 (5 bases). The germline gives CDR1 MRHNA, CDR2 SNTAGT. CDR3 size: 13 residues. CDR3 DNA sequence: TGTGCCAGCAGTGACGAAGGGAGGGGTGGCTACCCCTTC. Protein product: CASSDEGRGGYPF.

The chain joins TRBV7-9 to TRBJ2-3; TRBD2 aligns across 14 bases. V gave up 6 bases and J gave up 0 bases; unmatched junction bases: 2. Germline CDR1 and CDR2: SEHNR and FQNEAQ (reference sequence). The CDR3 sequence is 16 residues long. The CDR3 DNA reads TGTGCCAGCAGTAGGACTAGCGGGAGGAGCACAGATACGCAGTATTTT. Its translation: CASSRTSGRSTDTQYF.